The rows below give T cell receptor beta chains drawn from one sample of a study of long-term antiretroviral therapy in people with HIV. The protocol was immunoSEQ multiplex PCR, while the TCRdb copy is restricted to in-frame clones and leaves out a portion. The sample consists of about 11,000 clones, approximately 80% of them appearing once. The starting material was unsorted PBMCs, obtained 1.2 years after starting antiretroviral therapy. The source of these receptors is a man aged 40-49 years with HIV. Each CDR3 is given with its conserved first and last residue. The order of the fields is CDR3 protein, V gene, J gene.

CDR3: CASSSLAGTQETQYF; V: TRBV5-1; J: TRBJ2-5
CDR3: CAWSRQANTEAFF; V: TRBV30; J: TRBJ1-1
CDR3: CASSVGGRHTEAFF; V: TRBV2; J: TRBJ1-1
CDR3: CASSIQQGGADTEAFF; V: TRBV4-1; J: TRBJ1-1
CDR3: CASSLGEVMNTEAFF; V: TRBV5-8; J: TRBJ1-1
CDR3: CASSEYFGTDEAFF; V: TRBV25-1; J: TRBJ1-1
CDR3: CASKTDSSYNEQFF; V: TRBV11-2; J: TRBJ2-1
CDR3: CASSIGRTDTQYF; V: TRBV19; J: TRBJ2-3
CDR3: CASSPGTGGVIVYGYTF; V: TRBV5-6; J: TRBJ1-2
CDR3: CASSRRQENGYTF; V: TRBV5-4; J: TRBJ1-2
CDR3: CASSLDGFDTGELFF; V: TRBV5-1; J: TRBJ2-2
CDR3: CASSYSGQDYNEQFF; V: TRBV6-5; J: TRBJ2-1
CDR3: CASSLGGANTGELFF; V: TRBV28; J: TRBJ2-2
CDR3: CASSPQSGDDTQYF; V: TRBV6-6; J: TRBJ2-3
CDR3: CASSQDRRQSADTEAFF; V: TRBV14; J: TRBJ1-1
CDR3: CASRQPNQPQHF; V: TRBV6-5; J: TRBJ1-5
CDR3: CASSPSTRENEKLFF; V: TRBV18; J: TRBJ1-4